A selection of T cell receptor beta chains follows, all from one sample in a study of regulatory T cells in long-lasting Graves disease. TCRdb reanalysed the multiplex PCR reads using MiXCR and keeps one entry per CDR3 protein. The data contain some 460,000 distinct CDR3 sequences, around 15% of them seen just once; the ten biggest clones take up more than 10%. The same sample was also studied in work on T cells in Graves' hyperthyroidism and ophthalmopathy.

Sequencing used peripheral blood mononuclear cells (PBMCs), obtained at new diagnosis, from a patient treated with antithyroid drugs. The source is a man aged 40-50 years with Graves disease. CDR3s include the opening cysteine and the closing phenylalanine or tryptophan. The D gene is left open where the match is weak. Expanded clones are given a class, and other clones once, few, many or no size at all.

d_call | j_call | v_call | clone_size | cdr3_aa | cdr3_nt
. | TRBJ1-1 | TRBV29-1 | . | CSVWRGAMNTKAFF | TGCAGCGTCTGGCGGGGGGCAATGAACACTAAAGCTTTCTTT
TRBD2 | TRBJ2-2 | TRBV5-1 | many | CASSVGLAGNTGELFF | TGCGCCAGCAGCGTGGGACTAGCGGGAAATACCGGGGAGCTGTTTTTT
. | TRBJ2-1 | TRBV7-3 | few | CASSPRGTYNEQFF | TGTGCCAGCAGCCCTCGAGGTACCTACAATGAGCAGTTCTTC
. | TRBJ2-1 | TRBV12-3/TRBV12-4 | many | CASSSRTAGYEQFF | TGTGCCAGCAGCTCTAGAACAGCGGGCTATGAGCAGTTCTTC
. | TRBJ2-1 | TRBV3-1 | many | CASSQGLEWAAEQFF | TGTGCCAGCAGCCAAGGATTAGAATGGGCGGCGGAGCAGTTCTTC
TRBD2 | TRBJ2-1 | TRBV28 | many | CASSFVLAGGWPQFF | TGTGCCAGCAGTTTCGTTCTAGCGGGAGGGTGGCCGCAGTTCTTC
. | TRBJ2-1 | TRBV24-1 | many | CATRPVIPRESSSYNEQFF | TGTGCCACCAGACCGGTTATCCCCAGGGAATCCAGCTCCTACAATGAGCAGTTCTTC
TRBD2 | TRBJ2-7 | TRBV20-1 | many | CSEAGTGGHEQYF | TGCAGCGAAGCGGGCACGGGAGGCCACGAGCAGTACTTC
TRBD1 | TRBJ1-5 | TRBV29-1 | . | CSVGGTVNQPQHF | TGCAGCGTTGGGGGGACAGTTAATCAGCCCCAGCATTTT
. | TRBJ2-2 | TRBV10-1 | few | CASSEFSMTNTGELFF | TGCGCCAGCAGTGAGTTTTCAATGACGAACACCGGGGAGCTGTTTTTT
TRBD2 | TRBJ2-2 | TRBV29-1 | few | CSVASGGAGELFF | TGCAGCGTTGCATCCGGGGGGGCCGGGGAGCTGTTTTTT
TRBD1 | TRBJ2-7 | TRBV2 | . | CASTWDRSAYEQYF | TGTGCCAGCACCTGGGACAGGTCAGCCTACGAGCAGTACTTC
. | TRBJ1-6 | TRBV10-3 | few | CAISGRDNSPLHF | TGTGCCATCAGTGGCAGGGATAATTCACCCCTCCACTTT
. | TRBJ1-2 | TRBV27 | many | CASSLSGARGYTF | TGTGCCAGCAGTTTATCTGGGGCGCGGGGCTACACCTTC
TRBD2 | TRBJ2-1 | TRBV7-8 | few | CASSDWTSNYNEQFF | TGTGCCAGCAGCGATTGGACTAGCAATTACAATGAGCAGTTCTTC
. | TRBJ2-1 | TRBV20-1 | . | CSAHKYSGSYNEQFF | TGCAGTGCTCACAAATATAGCGGAAGCTACAATGAGCAGTTCTTC
. | TRBJ1-2 | TRBV6-1 | . | CASQVLREGYTF | TGTGCCAGCCAGGTCCTCCGTGAGGGCTACACCTTC
. | TRBJ1-1 | TRBV13 | many | CASSLLTNTEAFF | TGTGCCAGCAGCTTATTGACGAACACTGAAGCTTTCTTT
TRBD1 | TRBJ2-1 | TRBV27 | few | CASKGTGTDYNEQFF | TGTGCCAGCAAGGGGACAGGGACGGACTACAATGAGCAGTTCTTC
TRBD1 | TRBJ2-5 | TRBV2 | . | CASSVRDRGQETQYF | TGTGCCAGCAGTGTCCGGGACAGGGGGCAAGAGACCCAGTACTTC
TRBD1 | TRBJ1-5 | TRBV2 | many | CASSATGQNQPQHF | TGTGCCAGCAGTGCGACAGGGCAAAATCAGCCCCAGCATTTT
. | TRBJ1-2 | TRBV2 | many | CASSDFPDRRLLGYGYTF | TGTGCCAGCAGTGACTTTCCGGACAGACGACTTTTGGGCTATGGCTACACCTTC
TRBD2 | TRBJ2-5 | TRBV12-3/TRBV12-4 | . | CASSLWGREAQYF | TGTGCCAGCAGTTTGTGGGGGAGGGAGGCCCAGTACTTC
. | TRBJ2-7 | TRBV6-1 | many | CASSEAALSYEQYF | TGTGCCAGCAGTGAAGCGGCTCTTTCCTACGAGCAGTACTTC
TRBD1 | TRBJ1-2 | TRBV30 | many | CATNRGEYGYTF | TGTGCCACCAACAGGGGCGAATATGGCTACACCTTC
TRBD2 | TRBJ2-3 | TRBV28 | many | CASSLISSGALTDTQYF | TGTGCCAGCAGTTTGATTTCTAGCGGGGCCCTCACAGATACGCAGTATTTT
TRBD2 | TRBJ2-3 | TRBV7-8 | many | CASSLWTSGSLDTQYF | TGTGCCAGCAGCCTCTGGACTAGCGGGAGTTTAGATACGCAGTATTTT
. | TRBJ2-7 | TRBV5-1 | few | CASSLAGGAYDVVWYF | TGCGCCAGCAGCTTGGCCGGGGGCGCGTACGACGTGGTCTGGTACTTC
. | TRBJ2-1 | TRBV15 | . | CATSRDLGGSGDEQFF | TGTGCCACCAGCAGAGATCTTGGGGGCTCTGGGGATGAGCAGTTCTTC